This paragraph reports one T cell receptor (beta chain). Some clones are missing from TCRdb's copy, which holds only in-frame ones; the method was immunoSEQ multiplex PCR. Of 80,000 to 100,000 clones listed, 75% to 85% are singletons. This record comes from a study of glioma-infiltrating T cells after dendritic cell vaccination. The CDR3 contains 17 residues. V was cut by 6 bases and J by 5 bases, with 24 bases left in between. Germline CDR1 SGHNT, CDR2 YYREEE (reference sequence). The genes are TRBV5-4 and TRBJ2-1; possible D gene TRBD1, 5 bases. The source was blood, collected before dendritic cell vaccination. This TCR was recovered from a human donor with glioblastoma. This CDR3 is CASTSPLPGQPNNEQFF. The DNA of the CDR3 is TGTGCCAGCACCTCTCCCCTACCCGGACAACCGAACAATGAGCAGTTCTTC.